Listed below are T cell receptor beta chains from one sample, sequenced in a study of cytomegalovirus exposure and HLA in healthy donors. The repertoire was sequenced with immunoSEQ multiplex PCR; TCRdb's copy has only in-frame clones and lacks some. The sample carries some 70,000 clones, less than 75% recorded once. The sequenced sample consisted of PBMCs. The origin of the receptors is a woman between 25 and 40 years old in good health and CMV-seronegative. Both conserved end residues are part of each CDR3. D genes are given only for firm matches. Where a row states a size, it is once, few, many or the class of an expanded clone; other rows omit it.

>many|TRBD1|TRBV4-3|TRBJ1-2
TGCGCCAGCACCCCCGGGACAGGGAACTATGGCTACACCTTC
CASTPGTGNYGYTF
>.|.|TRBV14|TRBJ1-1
TGTGCCAGCAGACCCAGACAGCCTGAAGCTTTCTTT
CASRPRQPEAFF
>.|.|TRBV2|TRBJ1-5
TGTGCCAGCACTCCTAAGGTCAGGTTAAATCAGCCCCAGCATTTT
CASTPKVRLNQPQHF
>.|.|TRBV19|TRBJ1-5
TGTGCCAGTAGTATTCCGAGGAGGTATAGCAATCAGCCCCAGCATTTT
CASSIPRRYSNQPQHF
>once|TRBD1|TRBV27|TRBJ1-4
TGTGCCAGCAGCCATTTTCGGACAGGGGACAAACTGTTTTTT
CASSHFRTGDKLFF
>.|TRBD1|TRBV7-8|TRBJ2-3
TGTGCCAGCAGCCCACGAGGACAGGGGAGCACAGATACGCAGTATTTT
CASSPRGQGSTDTQYF
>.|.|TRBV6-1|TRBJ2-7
TGTGCCAGCAGTGAAGCGATTGGCTTCGGGGCCTACGAGCAGTACTTC
CASSEAIGFGAYEQYF
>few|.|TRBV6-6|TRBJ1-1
TGTGCCAGCAGAAACTCCCCGCAGGGGAAGAACACTGAAGCTTTCTTT
CASRNSPQGKNTEAFF
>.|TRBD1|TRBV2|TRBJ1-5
TGTGCCAGCAACACGGACAGGGTGGTACAGCCCCAGCATTTT
CASNTDRVVQPQHF
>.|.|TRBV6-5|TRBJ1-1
TGTGCCAGCAGTTCGTTTACAGGGAACACTGAAGCTTTCTTT
CASSSFTGNTEAFF
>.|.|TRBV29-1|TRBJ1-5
TGCAGCGTTGGACAGAGCAATCAGCCCCAGCATTTT
CSVGQSNQPQHF
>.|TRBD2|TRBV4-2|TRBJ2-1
TGTGCCAGCAGCCAAGACGGGTCTAGCGGGAGTGAGGATGAGCAGTTCTTC
CASSQDGSSGSEDEQFF
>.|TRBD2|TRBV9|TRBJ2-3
TGTGCCAGCAGCGAGCGGGGGGGGTCCACAGATACGCAGTATTTT
CASSERGGSTDTQYF
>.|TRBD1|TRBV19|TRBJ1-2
TGTGCCAGTAGTATCCGGGACAGCACCTCCTATGGCTACACCTTC
CASSIRDSTSYGYTF
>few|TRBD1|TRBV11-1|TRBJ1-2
TGTGCCAGCAGCTTCGAACAGGGGACCTATGGCTACACCTTC
CASSFEQGTYGYTF
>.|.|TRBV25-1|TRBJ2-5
TGTGCCAGCAGTGAAAGACAACCAGAACTAGAGACCCAGTACTTC
CASSERQPELETQYF
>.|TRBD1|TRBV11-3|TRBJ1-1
TGTGCCAGCAGCCAGGGACAGGGGGCTTCTCGGGACACTGAAGCTTTCTTT
CASSQGQGASRDTEAFF
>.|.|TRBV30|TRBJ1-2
TGTGCCTGGAGTGGGAGGGGCCCTGGTGGCTACACCTTC
CAWSGRGPGGYTF
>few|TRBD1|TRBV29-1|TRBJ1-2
TGCAGCGTACAGGGGGGAGATGGCTACACCTTC
CSVQGGDGYTF
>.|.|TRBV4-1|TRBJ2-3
TGCGCCAGCAGCCAAGATCGGGCGGGGCCGGACGGCACAGATACGCAGTATTTT
CASSQDRAGPDGTDTQYF
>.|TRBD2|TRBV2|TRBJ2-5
TGTGCCAGCAGGCGGACTAGCGGGAGCCGCCAAGAGACCCAGTACTTC
CASRRTSGSRQETQYF
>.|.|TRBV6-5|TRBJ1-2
TGTGCCAGCAGTACCGCGGGCAGTACTAACTATGGCTACACCTTC
CASSTAGSTNYGYTF
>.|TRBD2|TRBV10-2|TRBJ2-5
TGCGCCAGCAGTGAGTATGGGACTATCGCCGGCCCCCGGGAGACCCAGTACTTC
CASSEYGTIAGPRETQYF
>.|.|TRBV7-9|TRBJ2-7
TGTGCCAGCAGCGCCCGGGATGTAAGACCCCAGCAGTACTTC
CASSARDVRPQQYF
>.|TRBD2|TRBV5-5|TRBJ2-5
TGTGCCAGCAGCGCCTCTCCCGGCGGGGGGGCCGTGGAGACCCAGTACTTC
CASSASPGGGAVETQYF
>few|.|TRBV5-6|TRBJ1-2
TGTGCCAGCAGCTTGGGGACAGCTTACTATGGCTACACCTTC
CASSLGTAYYGYTF
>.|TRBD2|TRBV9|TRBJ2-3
TGTGCCAGCAGCGCCGGGACTAACACAGATACGCAGTATTTT
CASSAGTNTDTQYF
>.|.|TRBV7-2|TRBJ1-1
TGTGCCAGCAGCTTATTGAGGTTGCGGGGAAGGAACACTGAAGCTTTCTTT
CASSLLRLRGRNTEAFF
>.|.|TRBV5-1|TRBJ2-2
TGCGCCACCAGCGGACAATCCACGAACACCGGGGAGCTGTTTTTT
CATSGQSTNTGELFF
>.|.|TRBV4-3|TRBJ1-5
TGCGCCAGCAGCCCGAAGGCCGACAGGCGGGGGCAGCCCCAGCATTTT
CASSPKADRRGQPQHF
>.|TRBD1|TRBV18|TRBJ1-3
TGTGCCAGCTCACCCCCGGGACAGACTCCAATTGGAAACACCATATATTTT
CASSPPGQTPIGNTIYF
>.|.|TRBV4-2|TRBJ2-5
TGTGCCAGCAGCGCGGGACCCAAGGAGGGGGGGATAGGGGAGACCCAGTACTTC
CASSAGPKEGGIGETQYF
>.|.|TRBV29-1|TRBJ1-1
TGCAGCGTTGAAGTTCCGGGGAGGGTAACTGAAGCTTTCTTT
CSVEVPGRVTEAFF
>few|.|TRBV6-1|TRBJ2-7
TGTGCCAGCAGTGACGGCCAGGGCGGCTACTACGAGCAGTACTTC
CASSDGQGGYYEQYF
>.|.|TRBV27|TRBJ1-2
TGTGCCAGCAGTCGGGCCAGGGACTACTATGGCTACACCTTC
CASSRARDYYGYTF
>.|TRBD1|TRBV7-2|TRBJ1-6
TGTGCCAGCAGCCACGAGGGGGCGGCCTATAATTCACCCCTCCACTTT
CASSHEGAAYNSPLHF
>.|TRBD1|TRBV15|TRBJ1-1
TGTGCCACCAGCAGTGCCGGGACAGGGATGACTGAAGCTTTCTTT
CATSSAGTGMTEAFF
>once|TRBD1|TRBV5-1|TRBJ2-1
TGCGCCAGCAGACTTGGACAGGGGAGGAACAATGAGCAGTTCTTC
CASRLGQGRNNEQFF
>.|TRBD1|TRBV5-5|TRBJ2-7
TGTGCCAGCAGCGTTTGGACAGGAGGCTACGAGCAGTACTTC
CASSVWTGGYEQYF
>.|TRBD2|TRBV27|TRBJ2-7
TGTGCCAGCCGGTCTTCTCTAGCGGGGACGTACGAGCAGTACTTC
CASRSSLAGTYEQYF
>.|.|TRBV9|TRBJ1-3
TGTGCCAGCAGCCCGCAGGTGACCGGAAACACCATATATTTT
CASSPQVTGNTIYF
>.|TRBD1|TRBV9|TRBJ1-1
TGTGCCAGCAGCGCCCCAGGACAGGGTTACACTGAAGCTTTCTTT
CASSAPGQGYTEAFF
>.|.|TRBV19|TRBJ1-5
TGTGCCAGTAGTATCTGGGACTCGTATAGCAATCAGCCCCAGCATTTT
CASSIWDSYSNQPQHF
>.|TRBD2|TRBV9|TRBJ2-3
TGTGCCAGCAGCCTAATGACTAGCAGCACAGATACGCAGTATTTT
CASSLMTSSTDTQYF
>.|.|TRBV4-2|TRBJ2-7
TGTGCCAGCAGCCAAGATTTCGGAGTGAAATACTTC
CASSQDFGVKYF
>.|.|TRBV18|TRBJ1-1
TGTGCCAGCTCACCCCGGGGCCCCGGGGGACGTTTGGCTTTCTTT
CASSPRGPGGRLAFF
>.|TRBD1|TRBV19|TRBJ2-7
TGTGCCAGTAGTATTATCCCGGGGACAGGCTCCTACGAGCAGTACTTC
CASSIIPGTGSYEQYF
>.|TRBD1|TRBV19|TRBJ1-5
TGTGCCAGTAGCCGGGACAGATATCAGCCCCAGCATTTT
CASSRDRYQPQHF
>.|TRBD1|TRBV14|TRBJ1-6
TGTGCCAGCAGCCATTGGGACAGGGGACCACCCCTCCACTTT
CASSHWDRGPPLHF
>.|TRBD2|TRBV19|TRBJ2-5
TGTGCCAGTAGTAACCGACTAGCGGGGGGGAAGGAGACCCAGTACTTC
CASSNRLAGGKETQYF
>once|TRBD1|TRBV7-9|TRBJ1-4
TGTGCCAGCAGCTTGAGACAGGGCAGCCATGAAAAACTGTTTTTT
CASSLRQGSHEKLFF
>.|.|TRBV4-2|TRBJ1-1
TGTGCCAGCAGCCAAGTCGGGGGAGGTCAGAACACTGAAGCTTTCTTT
CASSQVGGGQNTEAFF
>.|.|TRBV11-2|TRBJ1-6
TGTGCCAGCAAGGGCAGGGGATCTTCACCCCTCCACTTT
CASKGRGSSPLHF
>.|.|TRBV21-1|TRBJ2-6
TGTGCCAGCAGCAAAGTTCGGGAATACGGGGCCAACGTCCTGACTTTC
CASSKVREYGANVLTF
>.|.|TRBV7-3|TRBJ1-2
TGTGCCAGCGGGTCCGGGACCCAGGGGTATGGCTACACCTTC
CASGSGTQGYGYTF
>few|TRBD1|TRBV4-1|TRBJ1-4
TGCGCCAGCAGCCAAGATTTGACAGGGGGAAGTGAAAAACTGTTTTTT
CASSQDLTGGSEKLFF
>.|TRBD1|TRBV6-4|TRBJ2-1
TGTGCCAGCAGTGAGAGGCGGACAGGGGCGAATGAGCAGTTCTTC
CASSERRTGANEQFF
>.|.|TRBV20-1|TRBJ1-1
TGCAGTTCGGGGAGGGGCACTGAAGCTTTCTTT
CSSGRGTEAFF